The entry that follows covers one T cell receptor beta chain sequence. Its specificity is not known. The data are from a study of cytomegalovirus exposure and HLA in healthy donors. Study results and caveats: Indistinguishable V segments, including TRBV6-2 and TRBV6-3, were excluded. An Asian-associated ancestry cluster reportedly showed fewer N-insertions than the roughly 670-donor mean in a later analysis.

PCR employed 60 Vbeta and 13 Jbeta primers. This table comes from immunoSEQ multiplex PCR, and its TCRdb copy is limited to in-frame clones, with some not included. The sample has roughly 200,000 clones, around 89% seen once. V lost 10 bases and J lost 1, with 14 bases in between. From germline, CDR1 is SGHNT and CDR2 YYREEE (reference sequence). This CDR3 has 13 amino acids. This chain joins TRBV5-4 and TRBJ2-5; D is ambiguous. This TCR derives from a woman younger than 30 in good health and CMV-seronegative. Material: PBMCs. CDR3 sequence (DNA): TGTGCCCCTAGACCTCGGGTCCAAGAGACCCAGTACTTC. The encoded protein is CAPRPRVQETQYF.